The next 13 T cell receptor beta chains were all read from a single sample in a study of cytomegalovirus exposure and HLA in healthy donors. Vbeta (60) and Jbeta (13) primers were used in the PCR. TCRdb's copy holds only in-frame clones and misses some; the assay was immunoSEQ multiplex PCR. The repertoire holds approximately 150,000 clones, with about 76% as singletons. Material: PBMCs. The source of these receptors is a woman under 30 in good health and CMV-seropositive.

The J gene is TRBJ1-6, the V gene TRBV2; D is perhaps TRBD1 (6 bases). The germline V gene has CDR1 SNHLY and CDR2 FYNNEI. CDR3 length: 15 residues. Trimming took 6 bases from V and 6 from J, leaving 15 bases between them. CDR3 bases: TGTGCCAGCAGCCCCGCAGGGGCTTTTAATTCACCCCTCCACTTT. Translated: CASSPAGAFNSPLHF.

This clone was seen only once. The J gene is TRBJ1-5, the V gene TRBV6-5; 7 bases map to TRBD1. The CDR3 is 13 amino acids. Germline V CDR1 and CDR2: MNHEY, SVGAGI. V trimming: 4 bases; J trimming: 5 bases; junction bases outside the gene matches: 2. The CDR3 DNA is TGTGCCAGCAGTTGGGACAGATATCAGCCCCAGCATTTT. This gives the protein CASSWDRYQPQHF.

This clone was detected a few times. The CDR3 sequence is CSARGVNEQFF. Here the CDR3 DNA reads TGCAGTGCGCGGGGGGTAAATGAGCAGTTCTTC. The chain uses TRBV20-1 and TRBJ2-1; 8 bases map to TRBD2. The CDR3 spans 11 residues. J was trimmed by 7 bases and V by 6 bases; bases with no gene match: 2. The V gene's germline CDR1 is DFQATT and CDR2 SNEGSKA (reference sequence).

In this sample, this clone turned up once. The V gene is TRBV7-6, the J gene TRBJ2-1; the match to TRBD2 covers 7 bases. This CDR3 is built from 12 residues. CDR1 is SGHVS and CDR2 is FNYEAQ in the germline V gene. J lost 9 bases, V lost 8 bases, and 7 bases had no gene match. This CDR3 reads CASSRWEGEQFF. CDR3 coding DNA: TGTGCCAGCTCGCGTTGGGAGGGTGAGCAGTTCTTC.

The sample holds a few counts of this clone. This rearrangement joins TRBV5-4 to TRBJ2-5; TRBD2 agrees at 11 bases. This CDR3 region has 15 residues. Germline assignment: CDR1 SGHNT and CDR2 YYREEE (reference sequence). V gave up 5 bases and J gave up 5 bases; unmatched junction bases: 8. CDR3 DNA sequence: TGTGCCAGCAGAGTAGCGGGGGGGCCGAGGGAGACCCAGTACTTC. Translating gives CASRVAGGPRETQYF.

The chain carries TRBV30 and TRBJ1-6; D might be TRBD1 (5 bases). CDR1 is GTSNPN, CDR2 SVGIG, per germline (reference sequence). This CDR3 is built from 13 residues. The V gene lost 3 bases and the J gene lost 4 bases, with 7 bases spanning the gap. In DNA form, the CDR3 reads TGTGCCTGGAGCAAGGGGTATAATTCACCCCTCCACTTT. This encodes CAWSKGYNSPLHF. Drawing the rest from reference TRBV30 and TRBJ1-6, the complete variable domain is SQTIHQWPATLVQPVGSPLSLECTVEGTSNPNLYWYRQAAGRGLQLLFYSVGIGQISSEVPQNLSASRPQDRQFILSSKKLLLSDSGFYLCAWSKGYNSPLHFGNGTRLTVT.

The CDR3 sequence: CASSPTRGEANVLTF. The CDR3, as DNA: TGTGCCAGCTCACCAACGCGGGGCGAGGCCAACGTCCTGACTTTC. The chain couples TRBV18 to TRBJ2-6; D may be TRBD2 (6 bases). The CDR3 loop spans 15 amino acids. V was clipped by 2 bases and J by 6 bases, with 11 bases between them. CDR1 is KGHSH and CDR2 is LQKENI in the germline V gene.

The rearrangement links TRBV4-2 to TRBJ2-4; the D gene is possibly TRBD1 (6 bases). Germline lookup yields CDR1 LGHNA and CDR2 YNFKEQ. V was cut by 0 bases and J by 4 bases, with 10 bases left in between. The CDR3 has 15 residues. The CDR3 nucleotides are TGTGCCAGCAGCCAAGAGGCAGGGGTAAAAAACATTCAGTACTTC. This codes for CASSQEAGVKNIQYF.

This clone is a singleton in its sample. The junction and the germline gene differ at one end; a read error may be behind it. This chain connects TRBV7-9 to TRBJ1-4; the D gene is possibly TRBD1 (6 bases). The CDR3 consists of 15 residues. Germline V gives CDR1 SEHNR, CDR2 FQNEAQ (reference sequence). The CDR3 loop reads CSSSAGQLVNEKLFF. CDR3 nucleotides: TGTTCCAGCAGCGCCGGACAGTTGGTTAATGAAAAACTGTTTTTT.

The J gene is TRBJ2-1, the V gene TRBV29-1, with 10 bases matching TRBD2. Germline CDR1 SQVTM, CDR2 ANQGSEA. This CDR3 has 14 residues. The V and J ends lost 7 bases and 2 bases, in that order; junction bases with no gene match: 5. The CDR3, as DNA: TGCAGCGGTACGGGGACTAGCGCCTACAATGAGCAGTTCTTC. Translated: CSGTGTSAYNEQFF.

The chain uses TRBV28 and TRBJ1-2, with D possibly being TRBD1 (6 bases). Trimming took off 3 bases at V and 6 bases at J, with 11 bases between the two ends. The germline CDR1 and CDR2 sequences are MDHEN and SYDVKM. The CDR3 runs 13 residues. The CDR3, as DNA: TGTGCCAGCAGTTTTCGAGGGGGTCATGGCTACACCTTC. Amino acids: CASSFRGGHGYTF.

This clone was seen a handful of times. The chain combines TRBV5-1 with TRBJ2-3; D may be TRBD1 (6 bases). V was shortened by 5 bases and J by 2 bases, with 12 bases between the two germline ends. The V gene's germline CDR1 is SGHRS and CDR2 YFSETQ. This CDR3 comprises 14 residues. The CDR3 loop reads CASSLQGPTDTQYF. The CDR3 DNA is TGCGCCAGCAGTTTACAGGGACCCACAGATACGCAGTATTTT.

The genes are TRBV5-5 and TRBJ1-3; no definite D call. Germline CDR1 and CDR2: SGHKS and YYEKEE (reference sequence). V gave up 0 bases and J gave up 0 bases, with 7 bases separating them. The CDR3 has 15 residues. DNA of the CDR3: TGTGCCAGCAGCTTGGACGGGGACTCTGGAAACACCATATATTTT. Translated: CASSLDGDSGNTIYF.